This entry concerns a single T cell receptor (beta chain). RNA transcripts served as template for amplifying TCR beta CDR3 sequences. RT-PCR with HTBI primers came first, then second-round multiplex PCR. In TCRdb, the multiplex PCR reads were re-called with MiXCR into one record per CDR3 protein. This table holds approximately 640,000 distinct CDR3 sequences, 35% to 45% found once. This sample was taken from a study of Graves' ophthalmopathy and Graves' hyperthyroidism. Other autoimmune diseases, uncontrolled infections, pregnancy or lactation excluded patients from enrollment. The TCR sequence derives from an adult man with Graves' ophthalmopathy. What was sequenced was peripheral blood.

The CDR3 sequence: CASRDHRGGTQYF. CDR3 bases: TGTGCCAGCAGGGACCACAGGGGAGGCACGCAGTATTTT. The chain joins TRBV2 to TRBJ2-3; D is possibly TRBD1 (7 bases). The V gene lost 6 bases and the J gene lost 9 bases, with 16 bases spanning the gap. This CDR3 is 13 amino acids long. Germline CDR1 reads SNHLY; CDR2 reads FYNNEI.